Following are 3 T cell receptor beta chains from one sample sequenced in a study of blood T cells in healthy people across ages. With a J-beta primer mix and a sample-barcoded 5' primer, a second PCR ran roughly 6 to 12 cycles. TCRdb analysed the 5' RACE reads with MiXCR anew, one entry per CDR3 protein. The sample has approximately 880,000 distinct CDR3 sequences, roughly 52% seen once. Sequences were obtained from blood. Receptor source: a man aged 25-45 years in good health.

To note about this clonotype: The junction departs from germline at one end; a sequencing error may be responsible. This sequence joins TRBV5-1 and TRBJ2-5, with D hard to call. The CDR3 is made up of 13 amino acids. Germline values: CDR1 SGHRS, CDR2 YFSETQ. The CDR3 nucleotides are TGCACCAGCAGCCTCCGGGTTGAAGGGACCCAGTACTTC. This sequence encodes CTSSLRVEGTQYF.

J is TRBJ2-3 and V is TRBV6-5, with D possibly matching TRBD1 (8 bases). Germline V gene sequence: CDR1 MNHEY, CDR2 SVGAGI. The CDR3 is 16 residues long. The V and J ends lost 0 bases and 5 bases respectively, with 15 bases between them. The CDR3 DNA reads TGTGCCAGCAGTTACTCGTGGCACAGGGGGGGAGATACGCAGTATTTT. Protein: CASSYSWHRGGDTQYF.

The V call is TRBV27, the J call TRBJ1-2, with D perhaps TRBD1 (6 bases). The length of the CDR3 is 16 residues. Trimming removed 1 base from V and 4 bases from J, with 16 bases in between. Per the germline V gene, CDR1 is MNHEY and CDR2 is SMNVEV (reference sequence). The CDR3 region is CASSLLLAGGPYGYTF. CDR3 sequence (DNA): TGTGCCAGCAGTTTATTGTTGGCCGGGGGCCCCTATGGCTACACCTTC.